This passage covers 12 T cell receptor beta chains from one sample sequenced in a study of blood T cells in healthy people across ages. The use of a sample-barcoded 5' primer and a J-beta primer mix characterized a second PCR of 7 to 11 cycles. TCRdb re-called the 5' RACE reads with MiXCR, one entry per CDR3 protein. This sample yields about 680,000 distinct CDR3 sequences, of which roughly 49% are seen a single time; 25% to 35% belongs to the top ten. The sample taken for sequencing was blood. All receptors come from a woman in her sixties or seventies in good health.

V gene TRBV2 combines with J gene TRBJ2-3; D not resolved. Germline CDR1 reads SNHLY; CDR2 reads FYNNEI. The CDR3 is 13 amino acids. Deletions cut 10 bases from V and 6 bases from J, with 17 bases between. The chain's CDR3 is CATNPGSADTQYF. The CDR3 DNA sequence: TGTGCCACCAACCCCGGCAGCGCGGATACGCAGTATTTT.

The chain employs TRBV3-1 and TRBJ2-6, with 8 bases fitting TRBD1. V dropped 4 bases and J dropped 1; count of bases not matched to a gene: 27. Germline assignment: CDR1 LGHDT and CDR2 YNNKEL (reference sequence). The CDR3 totals 24 residues. The CDR3 DNA reads TGTGCCAGCAGCCGAAGGCCCGAACCAGGGGGCCGCCTACACCTAGCTTCTGGGGCCAACGTCCTGACTTTC. Translated, it gives CASSRRPEPGGRLHLASGANVLTF.

The chain uses TRBV7-2 and TRBJ2-5; maybe TRBD1 (5 bases). Trimming cost V 5 bases and J 0 bases, with 13 bases left between them. Germline lookup yields CDR1 SGHTA and CDR2 FQGNSA. The CDR3 is 15 amino acids. For the CDR3, the DNA is TGTGCCAGCAGCCCCCAAGGACAAAACCAAGAGACCCAGTACTTC. Encoded protein: CASSPQGQNQETQYF.

The rearrangement uses TRBV28 and TRBJ2-4, with 7 bases identical to TRBD1. Germline CDR1 and CDR2: MDHEN and SYDVKM. The CDR3 has 17 amino acids. After removal of 5 bases from V and 4 bases from J, the junction contained 14 bases not matched to a gene. CDR3 sequence (DNA): TGTGCCAGCAGTCCGAGGACAGGAACGGGCCCTAAAAACATTCAGTACTTC. Translated, it gives CASSPRTGTGPKNIQYF.

This clonotype was observed a few times. The V and J genes are TRBV5-1 and TRBJ1-5, with TRBD1 identical over 7 bases. Germline V CDR1 and CDR2: SGHRS, YFSETQ. The CDR3 covers 12 residues. J lost 6 bases, V lost 4 bases, and 1 base had no gene match. The CDR3 reads CASSPGGQPQHF. The CDR3 DNA reads as TGCGCCAGCAGCCCAGGGGGTCAGCCCCAGCATTTT.

The chain uses TRBV18 and TRBJ2-5, with D perhaps TRBD2 (5 bases). V was shortened by 8 bases and J by 5 bases, with 12 bases between the two germline ends. Looked up from germline, CDR1 is KGHSH and CDR2 is LQKENI. The CDR3 totals 12 residues. In DNA form, the CDR3 reads TGTGCCAGCGAACGAGGCGGGGAGACCCAGTACTTC. It translates to CASERGGETQYF.

The chain carries TRBV20-1 and TRBJ2-1; 7 bases are a match to TRBD2. V lost 6 bases and J lost 10; bases outside the gene matches: 6. The germline V gene has CDR1 DFQATT and CDR2 SNEGSKA (reference sequence). The CDR3 sequence is 11 residues long. The CDR3 is CSAERGLEQFF. The CDR3 nucleotides read TGCAGTGCCGAGCGGGGCTTAGAGCAGTTCTTC.

This clonotype has at least ten counts. This rearrangement joins TRBV5-1 to TRBJ2-6, with no clear D. The ends were cut back, 4 bases at V and 2 bases at J, with 10 bases in the middle. This CDR3 is 15 amino acids long. The germline V gene has CDR1 SGHRS and CDR2 YFSETQ. CDR3 amino acids: CASSVGPTGANVLTF. The DNA for the CDR3 is TGCGCCAGCAGCGTTGGGCCTACTGGGGCCAACGTCCTGACTTTC.

The genes are TRBV20-1 and TRBJ2-7, with TRBD2 identical over 10 bases. The end of the DNA aligns better with TRBJ2-5, so the J call may be wrong. Germline V gene lookup returns CDR1 DFQATT and CDR2 SNEGSKA (reference sequence). The CDR3 consists of 14 residues. The CDR3 nucleotides read TGCAGTGCCACAATAGCGGGAGGCATAGAGACCCAGTACTTC. This gives the protein CSATIAGGIETQYF.

The chain has TRBV5-1 and TRBJ2-1; 7 positions match TRBD2. The CDR3 runs to 15 residues. V was clipped by 4 bases and J by 0 bases; unmatched bases: 4. Germline values: CDR1 SGHRS, CDR2 YFSETQ. The CDR3 sequence is CASSGSGYSYNEQFF. CDR3 bases: TGCGCCAGCAGCGGTAGCGGGTACTCCTACAATGAGCAGTTCTTC.

This clonotype showed up just a few times. The chain carries TRBV5-1 and TRBJ2-3, with D hard to call. CDR1 and CDR2 (germline): SGHRS, YFSETQ. Trimming stripped 5 bases from V and 4 bases from J, with 11 bases between. The CDR3 has 13 residues. The CDR3 here is CASRTDFSDTQYF. CDR3 nucleotides: TGCGCCAGCAGAACTGACTTCTCAGATACGCAGTATTTT.

The chain has TRBV15 and TRBJ2-5, with D possibly being TRBD1 (6 bases). CDR1 is LNHNV and CDR2 is YYDKDF in the germline V gene (reference sequence). V was clipped by 2 bases and J by 0 bases, with 10 bases between them. CDR3 length: 15 residues. CDR3 region: CATSRNQGYQETQYF. DNA for the CDR3: TGTGCCACCAGCAGAAATCAGGGGTACCAAGAGACCCAGTACTTC.